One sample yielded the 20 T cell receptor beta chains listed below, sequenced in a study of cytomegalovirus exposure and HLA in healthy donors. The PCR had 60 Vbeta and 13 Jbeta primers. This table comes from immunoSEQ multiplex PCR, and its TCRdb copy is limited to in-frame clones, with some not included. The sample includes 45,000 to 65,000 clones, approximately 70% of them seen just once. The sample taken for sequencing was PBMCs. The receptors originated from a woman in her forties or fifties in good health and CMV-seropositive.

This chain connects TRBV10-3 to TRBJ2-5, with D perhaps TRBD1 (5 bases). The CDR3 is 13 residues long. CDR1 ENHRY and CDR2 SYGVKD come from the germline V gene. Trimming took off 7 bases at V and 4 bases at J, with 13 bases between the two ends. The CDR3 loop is CAIKGALVETQYF. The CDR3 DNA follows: TGTGCCATCAAAGGGGCTTTAGTAGAGACCCAGTACTTC.

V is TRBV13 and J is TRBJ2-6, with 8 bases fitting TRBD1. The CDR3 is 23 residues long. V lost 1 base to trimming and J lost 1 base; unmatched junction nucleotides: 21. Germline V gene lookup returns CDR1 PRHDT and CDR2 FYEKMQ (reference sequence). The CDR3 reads CASSLASRLLIDRGSSGANVLTF. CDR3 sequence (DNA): TGTGCCAGCAGCTTAGCCTCTCGGCTTTTAATCGACAGGGGTTCGTCTGGGGCCAACGTCCTGACTTTC.

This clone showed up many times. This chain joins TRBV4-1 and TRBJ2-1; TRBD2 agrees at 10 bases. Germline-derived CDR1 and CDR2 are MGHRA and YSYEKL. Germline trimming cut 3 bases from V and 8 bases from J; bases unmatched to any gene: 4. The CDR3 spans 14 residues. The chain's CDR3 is CASSQVAGGYEQFF. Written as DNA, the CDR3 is TGCGCCAGCAGCCAGGTAGCGGGGGGCTATGAGCAGTTCTTC.

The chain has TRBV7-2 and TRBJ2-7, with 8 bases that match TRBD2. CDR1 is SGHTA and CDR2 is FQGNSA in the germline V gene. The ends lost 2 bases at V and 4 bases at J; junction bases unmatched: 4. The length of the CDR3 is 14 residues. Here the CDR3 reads CASSLSGSVYEQYF. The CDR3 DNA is TGTGCCAGCAGCTTAAGCGGGAGCGTATACGAGCAGTACTTC. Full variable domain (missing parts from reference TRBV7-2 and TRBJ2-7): GAGVSQSPSNKVTEKGKDVELRCDPISGHTALYWYRQSLGQGLEFLIYFQGNSAPDKSGLPSDRFSAERTGGSVSTLTIQRTQQEDSAVYLCASSLSGSVYEQYFGPGTRLTVT.

CDR3 amino acids: CASSPWGTGVGANYGYTF. The DNA for the CDR3 is TGTGCCAGCAGCCCCTGGGGGACAGGGGTTGGGGCTAACTATGGCTACACCTTC. The genes are TRBV13 and TRBJ1-2; TRBD1 aligns across 10 bases. The CDR3 has 18 residues. CDR1 is PRHDT and CDR2 is FYEKMQ in the germline V gene (reference sequence). The J segment lost 0 bases and the V segment lost 5 bases, leaving 12 bases of the junction unmatched. The whole variable domain, filled in from reference TRBV13 and TRBJ1-2, reads AAGVIQSPRHLIKEKRETATLKCYPIPRHDTVYWYQQGPGQDPQFLISFYEKMQSDKGSIPDRFSAQQFSDYHSELNMSSLELGDSALYFCASSPWGTGVGANYGYTFGSGTRLTVV.

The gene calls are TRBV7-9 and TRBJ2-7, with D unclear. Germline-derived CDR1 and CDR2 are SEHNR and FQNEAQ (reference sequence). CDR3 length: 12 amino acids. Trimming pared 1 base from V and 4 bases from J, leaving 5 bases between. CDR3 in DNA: TGTGCCAGCAGCTTAGATGAGTACGAGCAGTACTTC. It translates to CASSLDEYEQYF.

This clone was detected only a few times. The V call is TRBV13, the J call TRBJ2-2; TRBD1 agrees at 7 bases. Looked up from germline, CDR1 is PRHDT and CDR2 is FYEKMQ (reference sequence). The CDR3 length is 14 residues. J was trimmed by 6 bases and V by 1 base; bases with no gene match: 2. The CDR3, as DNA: TGTGCCAGCAGCTTAGAGGGGGCGGCCGGGGAGCTGTTTTTT. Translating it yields CASSLEGAAGELFF.

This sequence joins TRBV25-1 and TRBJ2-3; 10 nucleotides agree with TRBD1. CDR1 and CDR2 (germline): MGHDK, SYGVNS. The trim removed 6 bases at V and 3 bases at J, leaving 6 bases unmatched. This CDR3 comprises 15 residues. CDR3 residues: CASSVGTGVTDTQYF. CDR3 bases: TGTGCCAGCAGCGTGGGGACAGGGGTGACAGATACGCAGTATTTT.

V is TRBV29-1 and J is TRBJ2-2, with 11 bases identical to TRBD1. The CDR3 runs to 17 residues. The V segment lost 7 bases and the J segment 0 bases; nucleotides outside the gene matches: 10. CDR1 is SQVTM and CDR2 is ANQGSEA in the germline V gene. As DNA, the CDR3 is TGCAGCGCCTCCGCGGGACAGGGGGTCACGAACACCGGGGAGCTGTTTTTT. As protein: CSASAGQGVTNTGELFF.

The CDR3 DNA sequence: TGTGCCAGCTCACCCGACAGGGGCAACAGCTACACCTTC. This codes for CASSPDRGNSYTF. The V call is TRBV18, the J call TRBJ1-2, with 8 bases that match TRBD1. CDR1 is KGHSH and CDR2 is LQKENI in the germline V gene. The V and J ends lost 3 bases and 9 bases, in that order; junction bases with no gene match: 6. This CDR3 contains 13 residues.

CDR3 protein: CASSPRREVGTEAFF. CDR3 coding DNA: TGTGCCAGCTCACCTAGGAGGGAAGTGGGCACTGAAGCTTTCTTT. The chain uses TRBV18 and TRBJ1-1; no clear D. CDR1 is KGHSH and CDR2 is LQKENI in the germline V gene. The CDR3 is 15 residues long. Between the trimmed V and J ends, which lost 3 bases and 4 bases, there was a span of 15 bases.

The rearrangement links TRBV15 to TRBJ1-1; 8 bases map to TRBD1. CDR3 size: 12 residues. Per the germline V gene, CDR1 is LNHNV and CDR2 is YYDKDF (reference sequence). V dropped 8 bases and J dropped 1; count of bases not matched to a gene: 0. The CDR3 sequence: CATGTGNTEAFF. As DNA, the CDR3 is TGTGCCACCGGGACAGGGAACACTGAAGCTTTCTTT.

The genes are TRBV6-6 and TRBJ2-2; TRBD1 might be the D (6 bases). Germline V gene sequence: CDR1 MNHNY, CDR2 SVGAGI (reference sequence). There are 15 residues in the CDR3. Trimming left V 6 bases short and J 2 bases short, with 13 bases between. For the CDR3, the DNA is TGTGCCAGCAGCGGACAGCCCGCAAACACCGGGGAGCTGTTTTTT. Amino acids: CASSGQPANTGELFF.

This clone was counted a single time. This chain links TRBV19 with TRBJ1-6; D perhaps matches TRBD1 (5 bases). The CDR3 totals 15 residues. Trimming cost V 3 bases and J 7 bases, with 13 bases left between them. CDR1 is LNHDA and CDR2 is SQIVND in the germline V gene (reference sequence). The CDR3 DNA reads TGTGCCAGTAGTATGCGCCAGGGATCAAATTCACCCCTCCACTTT. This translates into CASSMRQGSNSPLHF.

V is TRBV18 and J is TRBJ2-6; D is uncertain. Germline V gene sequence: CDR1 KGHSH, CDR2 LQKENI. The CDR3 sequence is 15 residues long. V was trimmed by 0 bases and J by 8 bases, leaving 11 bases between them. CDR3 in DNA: TGTGCCAGCTCACCACCGTCGGTATCGACCAACGTCCTGACTTTC. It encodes CASSPPSVSTNVLTF.

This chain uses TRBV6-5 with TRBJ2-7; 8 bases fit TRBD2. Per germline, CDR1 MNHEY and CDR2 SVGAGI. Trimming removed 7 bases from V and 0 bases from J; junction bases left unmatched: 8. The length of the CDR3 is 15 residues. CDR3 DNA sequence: TGTGCCAGCATTCTAATAGCGGGGAGCTCCTACGAGCAGTACTTC. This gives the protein CASILIAGSSYEQYF.

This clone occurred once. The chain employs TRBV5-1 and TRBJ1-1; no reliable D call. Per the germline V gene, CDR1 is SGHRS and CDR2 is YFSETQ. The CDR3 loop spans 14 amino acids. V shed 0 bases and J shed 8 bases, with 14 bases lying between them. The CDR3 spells CASSLEPGLREAFF. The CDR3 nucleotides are TGCGCCAGCAGCTTGGAACCAGGACTGAGGGAAGCTTTCTTT.

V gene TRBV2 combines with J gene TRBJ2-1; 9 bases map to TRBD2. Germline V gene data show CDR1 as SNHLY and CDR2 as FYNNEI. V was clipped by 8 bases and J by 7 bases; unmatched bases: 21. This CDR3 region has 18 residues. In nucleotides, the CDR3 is TGTGCCAGCCTGGCCCATATATTAGGCGGGAGGGCCGTAAATGAGCAGTTCTTC. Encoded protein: CASLAHILGGRAVNEQFF.

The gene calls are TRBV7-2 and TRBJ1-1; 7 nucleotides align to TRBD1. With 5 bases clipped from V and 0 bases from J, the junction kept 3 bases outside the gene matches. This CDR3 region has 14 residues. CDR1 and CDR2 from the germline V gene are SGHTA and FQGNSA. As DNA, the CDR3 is TGTGCCAGCAGCAAACAGGGGATGAACACTGAAGCTTTCTTT. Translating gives CASSKQGMNTEAFF.

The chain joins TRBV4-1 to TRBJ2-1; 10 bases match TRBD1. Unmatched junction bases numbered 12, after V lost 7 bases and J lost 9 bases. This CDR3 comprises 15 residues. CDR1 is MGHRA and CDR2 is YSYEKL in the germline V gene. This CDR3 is CASTLVTGGSSEQFF. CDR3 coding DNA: TGCGCCAGCACCCTGGTGACAGGGGGCTCGAGTGAGCAGTTCTTC.